Below, 5 T cell receptor beta chains from the same sample are listed, as sequenced in a study of blood T cell repertoires in COVID-19. Assay: immunoSEQ multiplex PCR; the TCRdb copy retains only in-frame clones and omits some. The data show some 250,000 clones, 81% seen once. The sequencing input was peripheral blood. The receptors were gathered from a woman aged 55-69 years with active or convalescent COVID-19.

Here the CDR3 DNA reads TGTGCCTGGAACCCAGGGGGCACGTCCGGGGAGCTGTTTTTT. Translation gives CAWNPGGTSGELFF. The gene calls are TRBV30 and TRBJ2-2; TRBD1 matches at 8 bases. Germline V gene lookup returns CDR1 GTSNPN and CDR2 SVGIG (reference sequence). The CDR3 covers 14 residues. The V and J ends lost 4 bases and 6 bases, in that order; junction bases with no gene match: 7.

The gene calls are TRBV4-2 and TRBJ1-1, with D hard to call. V was cut by 0 bases and J by 6 bases, with 11 bases left in between. CDR1 and CDR2 (germline): LGHNA, YNFKEQ. The CDR3 is 14 residues long. CDR3 DNA sequence: TGTGCCAGCAGCCAAGATTTTAGCGTCCCTGAAGCTTTCTTT. Its protein is CASSQDFSVPEAFF.

This clone was found a few times. J is TRBJ1-1 and V is TRBV10-3, with TRBD1 matching over 9 bases. Trimming took 0 bases from V and 13 from J; bases not matched to a gene: 9. The germline CDR1 and CDR2 sequences are ENHRY and SYGVKD. The CDR3 has 14 residues. The CDR3, as DNA: TGTGCCATCAGTGAGTCGAGTCTTGGGACAGGGTTTTTCTTT. It specifies CAISESSLGTGFFF.

V usage is TRBV7-9 and J usage is TRBJ1-6; D is ambiguous. The germline CDR1 and CDR2 sequences are SEHNR and FQNEAQ (reference sequence). The CDR3 runs to 14 residues. V lost 4 bases and J 9 bases, leaving 13 bases between the germline ends. The CDR3 reads CASSSSGKFSPLHF. In DNA, the CDR3 is TGTGCCAGCAGCTCCTCCGGGAAATTTTCACCCCTCCACTTT.

This clone occurred once. This chain connects TRBV6-1 to TRBJ1-4, with 9 bases matching TRBD1. J was trimmed by 6 bases and V by 2 bases; bases with no gene match: 4. CDR3 length: 15 amino acids. Germline CDR1 MNHNS, CDR2 SASEGT. CDR3 amino acids: CASSELDRGDEKLFF. The DNA of the CDR3 is TGTGCCAGCAGTGAACTGGACAGGGGAGATGAAAAACTGTTTTTT.